In its sample, the clone carrying this TCR beta chain was seen a few times. This CDR3 is built from 12 residues. From germline, CDR1 is SEHNR and CDR2 FQNEAQ (reference sequence). V was clipped by 5 bases and J by 10 bases; unmatched bases: 5. This record comes from a study of T cell responses to AZD1222 COVID-19 vaccine. TCRdb's table, derived via immunoSEQ multiplex PCR, lists solely in-frame clones and lacks some. The sample shows about 110,000 clones, 89% of them seen only once. This receptor was identified in an adult in good health. The sequenced sample was peripheral blood, obtained on day 0 of AZD1222 vaccination. The chain employs TRBV7-9 and TRBJ1-1; 9 bases are shared with TRBD1. The CDR3 sequence: CASSPTGGSAFF. The CDR3, as DNA: TGTGCCAGCAGCCCCACAGGGGGCTCAGCTTTCTTT.